The clone carrying this T cell receptor beta chain showed up many times. Germline CDR1 is SEHNR and CDR2 is FQNEAQ (reference sequence). Trimming removed 2 bases from V and 4 bases from J; junction bases left unmatched: 5. The CDR3 is 15 amino acids. This sample stems from a study of control samples from healthy donors and cancer patients. Measured with immunoSEQ multiplex PCR; TCRdb has only the in-frame clones, and not every one. The table has 120,000 or so clones, around 86% seen once. The chain carries TRBV7-9 and TRBJ1-2; 9 bases map to TRBD1. Input material: blood. The TCR was taken from a man aged 35-49 years in good health. The CDR3 sequence: CASSLQGQGGYGYTF. The CDR3 coding sequence is TGTGCCAGCAGCTTACAGGGACAGGGCGGCTATGGCTACACCTTC.